This TCR beta chain derives from a study of OX40 agonist ivuxolimab in advanced cancers. Study-level information: Allowance was made for prior anti-PD-1, anti-PD-L1 or anti-CTLA-4 therapy, and about 40% had some. Study-wide results and caveats: A proportion of nonresponders additionally exhibited low normalized T-cell clonal expansion.

The table came from immunoSEQ multiplex PCR; TCRdb's copy has only in-frame clones and leaves some out. Of tens of thousands of clones detected, 86% appear once; the ten largest clones hold over 1%. This clone has just a few counts. Its antigen remains unknown. People who had autoimmune disease history or systemic immunosuppression were excluded. Germline-derived CDR1 and CDR2 are SGHRS and YFSETQ. V was pared by 0 bases and J by 8 bases, with 9 bases between. This CDR3 is built from 13 residues. The rearrangement joins TRBV5-1 to TRBJ2-1; D not certain. The sequencing used CD4+ or CD8+ T cells sorted from blood, collected in a trial of the OX40 agonist ivuxolimab. The receptor was isolated from an adult with an advanced solid tumor such as melanoma, head and neck, liver or kidney cancer. CDR3 DNA: TGCGCCAGCAGCTTGGGGTTTAGGGATGAGCAGTTCTTC. Amino acid sequence: CASSLGFRDEQFF.